This TCR beta chain originates from a study of blood T cell repertoires in COVID-19. Method: immunoSEQ multiplex PCR; TCRdb's copy keeps in-frame clones and lacks some. The sample consists of some 80,000 clones, 90% of them appearing once. V dropped 5 bases and J dropped 5; count of bases not matched to a gene: 15. Germline loops: CDR1 LNHDA, CDR2 SQIVND (reference sequence). The CDR3 has 17 residues. The origin of this receptor is a human donor in a cohort sampled during active COVID-19. The chain recombines TRBV19 with TRBJ1-5, with 7 bases lining up with TRBD1. Sequenced material: peripheral blood. The CDR3 reads CASSVRGDRESYQPQHF. The CDR3 DNA is TGTGCCAGTAGTGTGCGAGGAGACAGGGAGTCCTATCAGCCCCAGCATTTT.